This T cell receptor (beta chain) appears in the sequencing data of a study of technical replicates of blood from a few donors. The CDR3 runs 16 residues. J gave up 4 bases and V 6 bases, and 10 bases lay outside the gene matches. CDR1 and CDR2 (germline): KGHSH, LQKENI. TCRdb keeps only in-frame clones here, not all; method: immunoSEQ multiplex PCR. The data show some 70,000 clones, 88% seen once. The receptor was derived from a human donor in good health. Some clones in this sample may be carry-over from other donors' samples. Specimen: PBMCs. The gene calls are TRBV18 and TRBJ2-3; 10 nucleotides match TRBD2. This chain's CDR3 is CASSPYASGSADTQYF. The CDR3, as DNA: TGTGCCAGCTCCCCGTACGCTAGCGGGAGTGCAGATACGCAGTATTTT.